These 21 T cell receptor beta chains were sequenced from one sample in a study of CD8 T cells in Susac syndrome. RNA in amounts of about 0.5 to 1 ug was reverse transcribed with random hexamers. MiXCR, run by TCRdb on the immunoSEQ multiplex PCR reads, gives a single entry per CDR3 protein. The top ten hold 0.12% of the sample, which has 150,000 to 200,000 distinct CDR3 sequences, roughly 94% seen once. Sample: CD4+ T cells from PBMCs. These receptors came from a human donor with Susac syndrome.

The rearrangement uses TRBV12-3 or TRBV12-4 and TRBJ2-1; 7 bases are a match to TRBD2. V shed 1 base and J 4 bases; nucleotides not matched to a gene: 4. The CDR3 covers 15 residues. In nucleotides, the CDR3 is TGTGCCAGCAGTTTAGAGGGACTACCTTACAATGAGCAGTTCTTC. It translates to CASSLEGLPYNEQFF.

The chain links TRBV4-1 to TRBJ2-5, with 14 bases fitting TRBD2. The CDR3 extends over 17 amino acids. V lost 2 bases, J lost 4 bases, and 6 bases stayed unmatched. Germline CDR1 is MGHRA and CDR2 is YSYEKL. The CDR3 DNA is TGCGCCAGCAGCCAACGACGGACTAGCGGGGGGTTAGAGACCCAGTACTTC. This encodes CASSQRRTSGGLETQYF.

This chain connects TRBV5-4 to TRBJ2-5, with a possible D match to TRBD1 (6 bases). This CDR3 comprises 14 residues. The germline gives CDR1 SGHNT, CDR2 YYREEE (reference sequence). V lost 4 bases and J 0 bases, leaving 10 bases between the germline ends. The CDR3 loop reads CASSRTDYQETQYF. CDR3 DNA sequence: TGTGCCAGCAGCCGGACAGACTACCAAGAGACCCAGTACTTC.

This chain uses TRBV9 with TRBJ2-1, with TRBD1 matching over 10 bases. The CDR3 runs to 14 residues. V shed 3 bases, J shed 5 bases, and the junction held 2 bases outside the gene matches. Germline-derived CDR1 and CDR2 are SGDLS and YYNGEE. The CDR3 sequence: CASSAGTGDNEQFF. CDR3 sequence (DNA): TGTGCCAGCAGCGCCGGGACAGGGGACAATGAGCAGTTCTTC.

The chain has TRBV20-1 and TRBJ1-1; 12 bases are shared with TRBD1. Germline loops: CDR1 DFQATT, CDR2 SNEGSKA (reference sequence). The CDR3 is 16 residues long. The junction had 11 bases not matched to a gene; V was cut back by 5 bases and J by 4 bases. The CDR3 reads CSAAGQGARSLTEAFF. The CDR3, as DNA: TGCAGTGCTGCGGGACAGGGGGCGCGTAGCCTCACTGAAGCTTTCTTT.

The rearrangement joins TRBV11-2 to TRBJ1-5; D remains unclear. The CDR3 sequence is 13 residues long. CDR1 is SGHAT, CDR2 FQNNGV, per germline. V was pared by 0 bases and J by 7 bases, with 7 bases between. The CDR3 DNA sequence: TGTGCCAGCAGCTTAGATTGGAGGCAGCCCCAGCATTTT. It yields the protein CASSLDWRQPQHF.

This chain uses TRBV9 with TRBJ2-2; D not certain. This CDR3 has 15 residues. Trimming cost V 4 bases and J 1 base, with 11 bases left between them. Per the germline V gene, CDR1 is SGDLS and CDR2 is YYNGEE. The CDR3 DNA reads TGTGCCAGCAGCTCCAATGAAGGGAACACCGGGGAGCTGTTTTTT. The encoded protein is CASSSNEGNTGELFF.

The chain carries TRBV13 and TRBJ2-7; D not resolved. The CDR3 runs 13 residues. V shed 0 bases and J shed 2 bases, with 5 bases lying between them. CDR1 PRHDT and CDR2 FYEKMQ come from the germline V gene (reference sequence). Here the CDR3 DNA reads TGTGCCAGCAGCTTAGGCTATACCTACGAGCAGTACTTC. Protein product: CASSLGYTYEQYF.

V gene TRBV12-5 combines with J gene TRBJ2-7; 7 bases line up with TRBD1. The CDR3 is 13 residues long. CDR1 is LGHNT and CDR2 is FRNRAP in the germline V gene. After removal of 3 bases from V and 5 bases from J, the junction contained 4 bases not matched to a gene. CDR3 sequence: CASGFSGGNEQYF. For the CDR3, the DNA is TGTGCTAGTGGTTTTTCAGGGGGAAACGAGCAGTACTTC.

This sequence joins TRBV5-1 and TRBJ1-6, with a possible D match to TRBD1 (5 bases). Trimming took 0 bases from V and 6 from J, leaving 10 bases between them. The CDR3 is 15 residues long. The V gene's germline CDR1 is SGHRS and CDR2 YFSETQ. CDR3 DNA: TGCGCCAGCAGCTTGGTGGGGCTGCCTAATTCACCCCTCCACTTT. Protein sequence: CASSLVGLPNSPLHF.

The chain joins TRBV5-1 to TRBJ1-2; D gene ambiguous. Per germline, CDR1 SGHRS and CDR2 YFSETQ. V lost 0 bases to trimming and J lost 4 bases, with 10 bases between them. The CDR3 has 14 amino acids. The CDR3 nucleotides are TGCGCCAGCAGCTTGGACCATAGCGGCTATGGCTACACCTTC. This codes for CASSLDHSGYGYTF.

The chain couples TRBV20-1 to TRBJ2-1, with TRBD2 matching 8 bases. J was trimmed by 7 bases and V by 0 bases; bases with no gene match: 8. This CDR3 contains 15 residues. Germline CDR1 DFQATT, CDR2 SNEGSKA (reference sequence). The CDR3, as DNA: TGCAGTGCTAGAGACCGAGCGGGGGCGGGGAATGAGCAGTTCTTC. It translates to CSARDRAGAGNEQFF.

With regard to this clonotype: The junction departs from germline at one end; a sequencing error may be responsible. The V call is TRBV24-1, the J call TRBJ2-2; D possibly uses TRBD1 or TRBD2 (5 bases each). Per germline, CDR1 KGHDR and CDR2 SFDVKD. The CDR3 extends over 15 amino acids. CDR3 amino acids: CATRAGTANTGELLF. In DNA form, the CDR3 reads TGTGCCACCAGAGCCGGGACGGCGAACACCGGGGAGCTGCTTTTT.

The genes are TRBV9 and TRBJ2-5; perhaps TRBD1 as D (5 bases). Germline V gene sequence: CDR1 SGDLS, CDR2 YYNGEE. V lost 0 bases and J 5 bases, leaving 8 bases between the germline ends. CDR3 length equals 13 residues. The CDR3 region has the DNA TGTGCCAGCAGCGTAGATTCAGGGGAGACCCAGTACTTC. The encoded protein is CASSVDSGETQYF.

This clonotype was recorded a few times. The rearrangement joins TRBV6-5 to TRBJ1-2; D is possibly TRBD1 (5 bases). The length of the CDR3 is 13 residues. Germline V CDR1 and CDR2: MNHEY, SVGAGI. Trimming took 4 bases from V and 2 from J, leaving 8 bases between them. Here the CDR3 reads CASSLGVNYGYTF. The DNA of the CDR3 is TGTGCCAGCAGTTTAGGGGTAAACTATGGCTACACCTTC.

This chain links TRBV7-2 with TRBJ1-1, with 9 bases fitting TRBD1. There are 14 residues in the CDR3. V lost 5 bases, J lost 3 bases, and 4 bases stayed unmatched. Germline CDR1 is SGHTA and CDR2 is FQGNSA. The CDR3 DNA follows: TGTGCCAGCAGCAAACAGGGGGCGCACACTGAAGCTTTCTTT. This codes for CASSKQGAHTEAFF.

The chain couples TRBV30 to TRBJ1-6, with 7 bases aligning to TRBD1. CDR1 is GTSNPN, CDR2 SVGIG, per germline (reference sequence). The CDR3 is 13 residues long. V lost 4 bases and J lost 10; bases outside the gene matches: 7. The CDR3 loop reads CAWTRDRDSPLHF. CDR3 nucleotide sequence: TGTGCCTGGACCCGAGACAGGGACTCACCCCTCCACTTT.

The chain employs TRBV4-1 and TRBJ2-3; TRBD2 might be the D (6 bases). CDR3 length: 16 residues. The germline V gene has CDR1 MGHRA and CDR2 YSYEKL. V shed 3 bases and J shed 5 bases, with 18 bases lying between them. The CDR3 region is CASSHKTRDLKDTQYF. In nucleotides, the CDR3 is TGCGCCAGCAGCCATAAGACGCGGGACCTAAAAGATACGCAGTATTTT.

The gene calls are TRBV12-3 or TRBV12-4 and TRBJ2-2; 9 bases match TRBD1. This CDR3 region has 15 residues. The trim removed 5 bases at V and 5 bases at J, leaving 6 bases unmatched. The CDR3 DNA reads as TGTGCCAGCAGTCCTGACAGGGGGTGGACCGGGGAGCTGTTTTTT. Its protein product is CASSPDRGWTGELFF.

The chain uses TRBV2 and TRBJ1-4; TRBD1 aligns across 7 bases. J was trimmed by 5 bases and V by 4 bases; bases with no gene match: 7. This CDR3 region has 15 residues. Germline V gene lookup returns CDR1 SNHLY and CDR2 FYNNEI. This CDR3 reads CASSANRGGNEKLFF. DNA for the CDR3: TGTGCCAGCAGTGCAAACAGGGGAGGAAATGAAAAACTGTTTTTT.

In its sample, this clonotype was seen once. The V call is TRBV7-9, the J call TRBJ2-6; TRBD1 is a possible D gene (6 bases). Germline loops: CDR1 SEHNR, CDR2 FQNEAQ (reference sequence). Trimming removed 7 bases from V and 0 bases from J, with 19 bases in between. The CDR3 is 18 amino acids. The CDR3 loop is CASTLIRTAVSGANVLTF. CDR3 bases: TGTGCCAGCACCCTTATTAGGACAGCAGTCTCTGGGGCCAACGTCCTGACTTTC.